Listed below are T cell receptor beta chains from one sample, sequenced in a study of CD8 T cells in Susac syndrome. TCRdb re-called the immunoSEQ multiplex PCR reads with MiXCR, one entry per CDR3 protein. The repertoire holds 95,000 to 150,000 distinct CDR3 sequences, roughly 95% seen once, with approximately 0.15% in the top ten. The specimen sequenced was CD4+ T cells from PBMCs. Receptors were obtained from a human donor with Susac syndrome. The CDR3 runs from the conserved cysteine through the conserved F or W. The order of the fields is CDR3 length, J gene, D gene, V gene, clone size, CDR3 DNA, CDR3 protein. A D gene is named only where the DNA matches it firmly. Only some rows state a clone size, as once, few, many or a class for expanded clones.

>14|TRBJ2-1|TRBD2|TRBV15|NA
TGTGCCTCGATGCTAGCGGGAGGGTCGAATGAGCAGTTCTTC
CASMLAGGSNEQFF
>13|TRBJ2-7|NA|TRBV7-9|NA
TGTGCCAGCAGCTTAGTAAGGAAGAACGAGCAGTACTTC
CASSLVRKNEQYF
>12|TRBJ1-2|NA|TRBV21-1|NA
TGTGCCAGCAGCTCCAGACGGTATGGCTACACCTTC
CASSSRRYGYTF
>13|TRBJ2-7|TRBD2|TRBV20-1|NA
TGCAGTGCTAGAGCGGGGGGACCCTACGAGCAGTACTTC
CSARAGGPYEQYF
>15|TRBJ2-1|TRBD2|TRBV7-2|NA
TGTGCCAGCAGCTACACTAGCGGTACCTACAATGAGCAGTTCTTC
CASSYTSGTYNEQFF
>13|TRBJ1-5|NA|TRBV2|NA
TGTGCAGGAGGAACTGTTAGCAATCAGCCCCAGCATTTT
CAGGTVSNQPQHF
>14|TRBJ2-1|NA|TRBV7-2|NA
TGTGCCAGCAGCTTAGACGTCAGGGGCGCTGAGCAGTTCTTC
CASSLDVRGAEQFF
>12|TRBJ1-1|NA|TRBV7-8|NA
TGTGCCAGCAGCATGATCGGGGGTGAAGCTTTCTTT
CASSMIGGEAFF
>13|TRBJ1-1|NA|TRBV29-1|NA
TGCAGCGTGGGACGGCTTTTAAGCGCTGAAGCTTTCTTT
CSVGRLLSAEAFF
>15|TRBJ2-6|TRBD1|TRBV6-1|NA
TGTGCCAGCAAGGACAGGGCAGAAGGGGCCAACGTCCTGACTTTC
CASKDRAEGANVLTF
>13|TRBJ2-7|TRBD2|TRBV5-1|NA
TGCGCCAGCAGTAAGCTAGCGGGAGGCGAGCAGTACTTC
CASSKLAGGEQYF
>16|TRBJ2-2|NA|TRBV19|NA
TGTGCCAGTAGTATCCCGACAGGCAGAAGGACCGGGGAGCTGTTTTTT
CASSIPTGRRTGELFF
>14|TRBJ1-1|NA|TRBV5-4|NA
TGTGCCAGCAGCTTGGGTATCATGAACACTGAAGCTTTCTTT
CASSLGIMNTEAFF
>17|TRBJ1-1|NA|TRBV29-1|NA
TGCAGCGTGAGCCGGACTACGAGACTGCCTCTAGACACTGAAGCTTTCTTT
CSVSRTTRLPLDTEAFF
>14|TRBJ2-7|NA|TRBV4-2|NA
TGTGCCAGCAGCCAAGATCGGGGTTCCTACGAGCAGTACTTC
CASSQDRGSYEQYF
>13|TRBJ2-2|NA|TRBV27|NA
TGTGCCAGCAGTACCAACCGGTATGGGGAGCTGTTTTTT
CASSTNRYGELFF
>14|TRBJ2-5|NA|TRBV11-2|NA
TGTGCCAGCAGCTCAACGCAGGGAGCAGTGGCCCAGTACTTC
CASSSTQGAVAQYF
>14|TRBJ2-5|NA|TRBV30|NA
TGTGCCTGGAGTACGACAGGAGGACAAGAGACCCAGTACTTC
CAWSTTGGQETQYF
>13|TRBJ2-4|NA|TRBV27|NA
TGTGCCAGCAGTTTGAACCCTAAAAACATTCAGTACTTC
CASSLNPKNIQYF
>13|TRBJ2-2|TRBD2|TRBV20-1|NA
TGCAGTGCCCGACTAGCGGGAACCGGGGAGCTGTTTTTT
CSARLAGTGELFF
>13|TRBJ2-7|NA|TRBV29-1|once
TGCAGCGGCTCTCAGGGCGCTTCCTACGAGCAGTACTTC
CSGSQGASYEQYF
>16|TRBJ2-6|NA|TRBV28|NA
TGTGCCAGCACCTCGGGCGGGGCCTTTGGGGCCAACGTCCTGACTTTC
CASTSGGAFGANVLTF
>16|TRBJ2-5|TRBD2|TRBV20-1|NA
TGCAGTGCTAGGCCGGCGGTTCGGGAGGAGGGGAAGACCCAGTACTTC
CSARPAVREEGKTQYF
>13|TRBJ2-5|NA|TRBV3-1|NA
TGTGCCAGCAGCTGGGGACCCGTCCAGACCCAGTACTTC
CASSWGPVQTQYF
>13|TRBJ2-7|NA|TRBV5-6|NA
TGTGCCAGCAGCTCGACAGACTCCTACGAGCAGTACTTC
CASSSTDSYEQYF
>13|TRBJ1-2|NA|TRBV12-3/TRBV12-4|NA
TGTGCCAGCAGCTCGGGAAGGAGCTATGGCTACACCTTC
CASSSGRSYGYTF
>15|TRBJ2-1|NA|TRBV7-3|NA
TGTGCCAGCAGCCCCCAGGGAGCTCGCTACAATGAGCAGTTCTTC
CASSPQGARYNEQFF
>16|TRBJ1-5|TRBD1|TRBV15|NA
TGTGCCACCAGCAGTCTTCTTCAGGGGGTCTACCAGCCCCAGCATTTT
CATSSLLQGVYQPQHF
>15|TRBJ2-2|NA|TRBV12-3/TRBV12-4|NA
TGTGCCAGCAGTTTACCCAGGGTGAACACCGGGGAGCTGTTTTTT
CASSLPRVNTGELFF
>13|TRBJ2-2|NA|TRBV29-1|once
TGCAGCGCCCCACTGGTGGGCACCGGGGAGCTGTTTTTT
CSAPLVGTGELFF
>14|TRBJ2-5|NA|TRBV15|once
TGTGCCACCAGCAGAGGGGCAGCGCAAGAGACCCAGTACTTC
CATSRGAAQETQYF
>15|TRBJ2-7|NA|TRBV7-3|NA
TGTGCCAGCAGCCCCGACAGTTCCGGAGAATACGAGCAGTACTTC
CASSPDSSGEYEQYF
>14|TRBJ2-2|NA|TRBV2|NA
TGTGCCAGCAGTGGGGGCAGCCGCACCGGGGAGCTGTTTTTT
CASSGGSRTGELFF
>14|TRBJ2-1|NA|TRBV7-8|NA
TGTGCCAGCAGTTTTGCTTGGGGGGGCGATGAGCAGTTCTTC
CASSFAWGGDEQFF
>13|TRBJ2-7|TRBD2|TRBV12-3/TRBV12-4|NA
TGTGCCAGCGGGCGGGAGACCCTATCCGAGCAGTACTTC
CASGRETLSEQYF
>11|TRBJ2-1|NA|TRBV28|NA
TGTGCCAGCAGTTCCCCGTTTGAGCAGTTCTTC
CASSSPFEQFF
>13|TRBJ1-5|NA|TRBV28|NA
TGTGCCAGCAGACCGACCCGGGGTTCGCCCCAGCATTTT
CASRPTRGSPQHF
>13|TRBJ1-5|NA|TRBV30|NA
TGTGCCTGGAGTAGGAACCGCAATCAGCCCCAGCATTTT
CAWSRNRNQPQHF
>13|TRBJ1-2|NA|TRBV27|NA
TGTGCCAGCAGTTTAGAAGCGGGCGGGGGCTACACCTTC
CASSLEAGGGYTF
>13|TRBJ1-1|NA|TRBV3-1|NA
TGTGCCAGCAGCCATCGACTGAACACTGAAGCTTTCTTT
CASSHRLNTEAFF
>12|TRBJ1-1|NA|TRBV9|NA
TGTGCCAGCGGGTCCATGAACACTGAAGCTTTCTTT
CASGSMNTEAFF
>14|TRBJ1-3|NA|TRBV29-1|NA
TGCAGCGTTGATCTCCGGGGTTCAGGAAACACCATATATTTT
CSVDLRGSGNTIYF
>13|TRBJ2-7|NA|TRBV18|once
TGTGCCAGCTCAACACAAAACGGGGACGAGCAGTACTTC
CASSTQNGDEQYF
>12|TRBJ2-1|NA|TRBV29-1|NA
TGCAGCGCTAGGTTGGGGGGAAATGAGCAGTTCTTC
CSARLGGNEQFF